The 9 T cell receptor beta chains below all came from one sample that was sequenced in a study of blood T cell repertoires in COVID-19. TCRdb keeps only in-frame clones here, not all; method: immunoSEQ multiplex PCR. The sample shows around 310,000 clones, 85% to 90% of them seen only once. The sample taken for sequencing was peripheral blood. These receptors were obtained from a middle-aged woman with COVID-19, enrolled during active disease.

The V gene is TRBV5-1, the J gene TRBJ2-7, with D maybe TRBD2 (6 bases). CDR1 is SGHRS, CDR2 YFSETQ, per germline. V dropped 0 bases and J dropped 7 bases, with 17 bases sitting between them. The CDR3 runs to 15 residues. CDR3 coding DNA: TGCGCCAGCAGCTTGGCCGGAGGGTGGATAGAAGAGCAGTACTTC. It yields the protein CASSLAGGWIEEQYF.

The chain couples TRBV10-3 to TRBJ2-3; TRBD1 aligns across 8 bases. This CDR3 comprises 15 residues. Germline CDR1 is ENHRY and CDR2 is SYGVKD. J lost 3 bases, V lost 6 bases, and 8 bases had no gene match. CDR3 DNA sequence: TGTGCCATCAGGGGGACAGGCGAACCAACAGATACGCAGTATTTT. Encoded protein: CAIRGTGEPTDTQYF.

The CDR3 loop is CASSPGGNEQFF. The CDR3 DNA reads as TGTGCCAGCAGCCCGGGGGGAAATGAGCAGTTCTTC. The chain uses TRBV7-8 and TRBJ2-1; 7 bases fit TRBD2. In germline, CDR1 is SGHVS, CDR2 FQNEAQ. The CDR3 length is 12 residues. After removal of 5 bases from V and 7 bases from J, the junction contained 2 bases not matched to a gene.

This CDR3 reads CAWERMGQGSYEQYF. CDR3 DNA sequence: TGTGCCTGGGAGAGAATGGGGCAGGGATCCTACGAGCAGTACTTC. The J gene is TRBJ2-7, the V gene TRBV30, with a tentative D call TRBD1 (5 bases). The germline gives CDR1 GTSNPN, CDR2 SVGIG (reference sequence). CDR3 size: 15 residues. V was trimmed by 5 bases and J by 1 base, leaving 18 bases between them.

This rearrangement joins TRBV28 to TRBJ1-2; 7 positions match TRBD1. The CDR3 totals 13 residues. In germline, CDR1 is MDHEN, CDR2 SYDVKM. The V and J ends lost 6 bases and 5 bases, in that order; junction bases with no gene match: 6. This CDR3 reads CASSVRGLYGYTF. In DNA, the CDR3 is TGTGCCAGCAGCGTCAGGGGGTTATATGGCTACACCTTC.

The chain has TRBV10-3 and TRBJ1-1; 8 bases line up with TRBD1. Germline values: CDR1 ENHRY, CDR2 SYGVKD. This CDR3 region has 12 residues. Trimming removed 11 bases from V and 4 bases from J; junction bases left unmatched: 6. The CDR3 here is CASRGQGTEAFF. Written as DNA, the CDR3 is TGTGCCTCCAGAGGACAGGGCACTGAAGCTTTCTTT.

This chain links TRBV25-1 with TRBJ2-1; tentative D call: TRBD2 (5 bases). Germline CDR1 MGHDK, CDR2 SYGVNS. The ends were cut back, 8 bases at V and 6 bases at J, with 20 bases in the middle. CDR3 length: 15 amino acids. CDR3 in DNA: TGTGCCAGCCGGGGATTTGGGATGAGGGCCAATGAGCAGTTCTTC. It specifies CASRGFGMRANEQFF.

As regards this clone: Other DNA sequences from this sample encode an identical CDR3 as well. CDR3 coding DNA: TGTGCCAGCTCACCGGGACAGAGTAACACTGAAGCTTTCTTT. This encodes CASSPGQSNTEAFF. The gene calls are TRBV18 and TRBJ1-1, with TRBD1 identical over 7 bases. Losses at the gene ends were 3 bases for V and 2 bases for J; bases not matched to a gene: 3. This CDR3 contains 14 residues. CDR1 and CDR2 from the germline V gene are KGHSH and LQKENI.

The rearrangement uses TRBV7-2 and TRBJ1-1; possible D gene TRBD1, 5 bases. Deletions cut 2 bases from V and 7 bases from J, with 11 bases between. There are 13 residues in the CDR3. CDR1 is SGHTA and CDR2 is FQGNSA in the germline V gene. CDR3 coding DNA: TGTGCCAGCAGCTTAATGGGGCGGGGTGAAGCTTTCTTT. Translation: CASSLMGRGEAFF.